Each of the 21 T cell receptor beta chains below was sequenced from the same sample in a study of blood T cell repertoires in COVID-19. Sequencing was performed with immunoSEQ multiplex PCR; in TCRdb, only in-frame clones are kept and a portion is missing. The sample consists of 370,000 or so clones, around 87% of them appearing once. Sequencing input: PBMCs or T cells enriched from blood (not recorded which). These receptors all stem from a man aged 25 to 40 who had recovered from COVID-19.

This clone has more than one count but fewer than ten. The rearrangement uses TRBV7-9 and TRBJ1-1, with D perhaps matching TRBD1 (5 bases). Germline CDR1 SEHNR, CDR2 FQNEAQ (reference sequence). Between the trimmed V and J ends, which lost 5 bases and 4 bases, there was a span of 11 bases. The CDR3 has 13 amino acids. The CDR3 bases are TGTGCCAGCAGCCAGGGTACGAGCACTGAAGCTTTCTTT. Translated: CASSQGTSTEAFF.

CDR3 in DNA: TGTGCCAGCATTGGTAGGGGAAGTGGCTACACCTTC. Its translation is CASIGRGSGYTF. The rearrangement links TRBV2 to TRBJ1-2, with D tentatively TRBD1 (5 bases). Per germline, CDR1 SNHLY and CDR2 FYNNEI. The CDR3 has 12 residues. V dropped 7 bases and J dropped 7 bases, with 13 bases sitting between them.

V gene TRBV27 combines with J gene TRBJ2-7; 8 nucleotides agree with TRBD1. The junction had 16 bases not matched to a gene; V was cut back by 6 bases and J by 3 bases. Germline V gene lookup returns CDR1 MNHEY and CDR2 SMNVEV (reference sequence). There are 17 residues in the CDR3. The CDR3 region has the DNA TGTGCCAGCAGCCTATCTTCAACCGGGACAGGATTCTACGAGCAGTACTTC. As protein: CASSLSSTGTGFYEQYF.

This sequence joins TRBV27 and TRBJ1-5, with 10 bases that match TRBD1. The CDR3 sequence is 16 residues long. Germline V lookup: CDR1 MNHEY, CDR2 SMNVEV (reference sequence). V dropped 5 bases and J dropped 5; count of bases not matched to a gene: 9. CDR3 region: CASSPGQGVLDQPQHF. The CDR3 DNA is TGTGCCAGCAGTCCTGGACAGGGGGTTCTGGATCAGCCCCAGCATTTT.

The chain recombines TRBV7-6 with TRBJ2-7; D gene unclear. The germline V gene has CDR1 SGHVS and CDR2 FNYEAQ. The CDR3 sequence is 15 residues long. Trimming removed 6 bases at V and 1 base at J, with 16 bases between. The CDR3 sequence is CASSSARSRSYEQYF. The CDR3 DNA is TGTGCCAGCAGTTCCGCTAGATCAAGGTCCTACGAGCAGTACTTC.

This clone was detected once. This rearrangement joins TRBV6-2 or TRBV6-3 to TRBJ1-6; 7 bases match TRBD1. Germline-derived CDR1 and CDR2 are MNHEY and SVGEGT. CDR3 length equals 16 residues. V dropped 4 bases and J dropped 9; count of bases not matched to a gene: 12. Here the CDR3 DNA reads TGTGCCAGCAGTTTTCCGACAGGGCGAGATTTTTCACCCCTCCACTTT. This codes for CASSFPTGRDFSPLHF.

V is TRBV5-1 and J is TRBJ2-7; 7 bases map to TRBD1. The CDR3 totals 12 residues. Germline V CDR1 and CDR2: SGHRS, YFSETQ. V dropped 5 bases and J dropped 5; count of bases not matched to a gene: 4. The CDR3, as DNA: TGCGCCAGCAGAAACAGGGGTGACGAGCAGTACTTC. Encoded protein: CASRNRGDEQYF.

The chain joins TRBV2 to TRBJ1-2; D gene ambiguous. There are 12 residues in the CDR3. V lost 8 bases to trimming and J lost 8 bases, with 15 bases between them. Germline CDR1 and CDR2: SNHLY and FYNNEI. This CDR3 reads CASRRDVDGYTF. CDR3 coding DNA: TGTGCCAGCCGCCGGGATGTCGACGGCTACACCTTC.

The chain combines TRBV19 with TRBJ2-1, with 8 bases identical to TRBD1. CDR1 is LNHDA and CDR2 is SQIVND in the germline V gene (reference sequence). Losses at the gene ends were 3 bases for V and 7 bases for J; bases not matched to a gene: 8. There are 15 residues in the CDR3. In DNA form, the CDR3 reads TGTGCCAGTAGTATTACAGGGGGGAATAGGAATGAGCAGTTCTTC. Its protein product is CASSITGGNRNEQFF. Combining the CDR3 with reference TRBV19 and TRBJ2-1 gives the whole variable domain DGGITQSPKYLFRKEGQNVTLSCEQNLNHDAMYWYRQDPGQGLRLIYYSQIVNDFQKGDIAEGYSVSREKKESFPLTVTSAQKNPTAFYLCASSITGGNRNEQFFGPGTRLTVL.

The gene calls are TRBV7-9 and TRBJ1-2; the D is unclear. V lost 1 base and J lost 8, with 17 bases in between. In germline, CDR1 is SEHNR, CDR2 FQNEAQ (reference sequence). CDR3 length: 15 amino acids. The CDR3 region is CASSLVLESSKGYTF. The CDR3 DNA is TGTGCCAGCAGCTTAGTACTCGAAAGCTCTAAAGGCTACACCTTC.

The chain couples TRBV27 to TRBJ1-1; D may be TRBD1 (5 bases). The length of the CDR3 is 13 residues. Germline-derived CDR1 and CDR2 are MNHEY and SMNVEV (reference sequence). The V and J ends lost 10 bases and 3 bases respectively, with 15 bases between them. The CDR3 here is CATGPQGDTEAFF. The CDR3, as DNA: TGTGCCACGGGTCCTCAAGGGGACACTGAAGCTTTCTTT.

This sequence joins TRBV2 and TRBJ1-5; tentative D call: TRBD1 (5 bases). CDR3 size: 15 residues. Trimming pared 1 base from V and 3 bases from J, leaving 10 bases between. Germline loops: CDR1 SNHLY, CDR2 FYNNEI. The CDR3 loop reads CASSEVRAYNQPQHF. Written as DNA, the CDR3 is TGTGCCAGCAGTGAAGTCAGGGCGTACAATCAGCCCCAGCATTTT. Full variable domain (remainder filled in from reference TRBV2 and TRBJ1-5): EPEVTQTPSHQVTQMGQEVILRCVPISNHLYFYWYRQILGQKVEFLVSFYNNEISEKSEIFDDQFSVERPDGSNFTLKIRSTKLEDSAMYFCASSEVRAYNQPQHFGDGTRLSIL.

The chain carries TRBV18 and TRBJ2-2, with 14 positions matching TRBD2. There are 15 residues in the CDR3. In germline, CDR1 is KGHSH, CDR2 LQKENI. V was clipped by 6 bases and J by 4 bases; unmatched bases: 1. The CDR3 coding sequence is TGTGCCAGCTCGGGACTAGCGGGGGTCACCGGGGAGCTGTTTTTT. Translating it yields CASSGLAGVTGELFF. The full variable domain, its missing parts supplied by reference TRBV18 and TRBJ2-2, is NAGVMQNPRHLVRRRGQEARLRCSPMKGHSHVYWYRQLPEEGLKFMVYLQKENIIDESGMPKERFSAEFPKEGPSILRIQQVVRGDSAAYFCASSGLAGVTGELFFGEGSRLTVL.

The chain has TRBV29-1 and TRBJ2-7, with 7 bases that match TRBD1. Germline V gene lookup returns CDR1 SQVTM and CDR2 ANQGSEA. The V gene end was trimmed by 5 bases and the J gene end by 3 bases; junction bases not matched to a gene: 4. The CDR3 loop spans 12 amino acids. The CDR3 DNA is TGCAGCGTTAGGACAGGAGGCTACGAGCAGTACTTC. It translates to CSVRTGGYEQYF.

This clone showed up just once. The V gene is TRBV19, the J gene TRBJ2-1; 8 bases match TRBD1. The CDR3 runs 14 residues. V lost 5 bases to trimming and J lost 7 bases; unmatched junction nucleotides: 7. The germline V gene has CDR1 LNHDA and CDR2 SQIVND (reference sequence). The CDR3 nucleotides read TGTGCCAGTAGTCTGGGACAGGTTTTGAATGAGCAGTTCTTC. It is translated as CASSLGQVLNEQFF.

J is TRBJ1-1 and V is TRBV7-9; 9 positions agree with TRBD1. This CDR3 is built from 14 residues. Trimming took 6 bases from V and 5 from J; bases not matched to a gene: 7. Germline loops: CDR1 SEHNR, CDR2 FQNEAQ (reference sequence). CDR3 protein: CASRKQGALTEAFF. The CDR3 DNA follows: TGTGCCAGCAGAAAACAGGGGGCGCTTACTGAAGCTTTCTTT.

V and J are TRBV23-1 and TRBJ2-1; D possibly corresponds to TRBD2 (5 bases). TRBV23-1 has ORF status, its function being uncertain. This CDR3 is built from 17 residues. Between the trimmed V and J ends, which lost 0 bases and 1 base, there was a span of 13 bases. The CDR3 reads CASSQSTGFGSYNEQFF. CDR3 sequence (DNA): TGCGCCAGCAGTCAATCGACGGGGTTTGGGTCCTACAATGAGCAGTTCTTC.

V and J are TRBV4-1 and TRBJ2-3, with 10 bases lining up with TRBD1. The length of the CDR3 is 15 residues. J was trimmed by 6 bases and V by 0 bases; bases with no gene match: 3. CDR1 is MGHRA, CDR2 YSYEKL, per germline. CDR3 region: CASSQEDRGPDTQYF. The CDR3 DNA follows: TGCGCCAGCAGCCAAGAAGACAGGGGGCCCGATACGCAGTATTTT.

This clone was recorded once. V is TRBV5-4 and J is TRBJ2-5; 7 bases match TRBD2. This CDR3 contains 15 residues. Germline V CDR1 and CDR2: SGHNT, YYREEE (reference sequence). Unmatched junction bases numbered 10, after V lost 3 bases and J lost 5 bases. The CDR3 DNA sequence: TGTGCCAGCAGCTGGAAAGGACTAGGCGCTGAGACCCAGTACTTC. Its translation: CASSWKGLGAETQYF.

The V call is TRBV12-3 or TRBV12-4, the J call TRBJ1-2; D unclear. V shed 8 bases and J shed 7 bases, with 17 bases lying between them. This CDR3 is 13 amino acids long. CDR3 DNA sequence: TGTGCCAGCGTCAGACTGTTTTCGGGTGGCTACACCTTC. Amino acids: CASVRLFSGGYTF.

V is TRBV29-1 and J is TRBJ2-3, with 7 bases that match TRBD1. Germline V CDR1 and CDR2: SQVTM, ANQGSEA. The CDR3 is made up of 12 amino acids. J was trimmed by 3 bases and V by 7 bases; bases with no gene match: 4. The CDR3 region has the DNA TGCAGCGCAGAACAGGGGACAGATACGCAGTATTTT. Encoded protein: CSAEQGTDTQYF.